These 21 T cell receptor beta chains were all obtained from the same sample, sequenced in a study of T cell responses to AZD1222 COVID-19 vaccine (dated by TCRdb to about 2021). What the time point label conveys for this sample: baseline before first vaccination. The method behind the library was the immunoSEQ multiplex PCR assay. In its TCRdb copy, this immuneACCESS table keeps in-frame sequences only and misses some clones. Where compared with another copy, unresolved V genes explain less than half of these, and the others have no known cause. The sample table holds roughly 100,000 clones, of which roughly nine tenths were seen once. The ten largest clones represent 3.5% to 4.5% of the sample. This material consisted of peripheral blood, taken on day 0 of AZD1222 vaccination. The receptors were gathered from an adult in good health.

The CDR3 nucleotides read TGTGCCAGCAGCGTAACCCCGGAGACAGGGGAAAAACTGTTTTTT. The encoded protein is CASSVTPETGEKLFF. The chain combines TRBV9 with TRBJ1-4; 7 nucleotides align to TRBD1. The germline V gene encodes CDR1 SGDLS and CDR2 YYNGEE. Germline trimming cut 1 base from V and 8 bases from J; bases unmatched to any gene: 8. This CDR3 has 15 amino acids.

The genes are TRBV28 and TRBJ2-1; TRBD2 matches 14 bases. CDR1 and CDR2 from the germline V gene are MDHEN and SYDVKM. This CDR3 comprises 17 residues. Trimming at V came to 4 bases and at J to 9 bases, leaving 11 bases not matched to a gene. CDR3: CASSSIRLAGGLGEQFF. The DNA of the CDR3 is TGTGCCAGCAGTTCAATCCGACTAGCGGGGGGGTTAGGTGAGCAGTTCTTC.

This clone showed up just once. V and J are TRBV7-6 and TRBJ2-5; TRBD2 is a possible D gene (5 bases). The CDR3 is 16 residues long. CDR1 is SGHVS, CDR2 FNYEAQ, per germline. V was pared by 8 bases and J by 0 bases, with 19 bases between. As DNA, the CDR3 is TGTGCCAGCTCCCCCAGTGGACTGAGGTACCAAGAGACCCAGTACTTC. Protein product: CASSPSGLRYQETQYF.

V usage is TRBV11-2 and J usage is TRBJ2-7; D is undetermined. V was clipped by 4 bases and J by 4 bases, with 8 bases between them. The CDR3 contains 12 residues. Per germline, CDR1 SGHAT and CDR2 FQNNGV. Here the CDR3 reads CASSSQVYEQYF. DNA for the CDR3: TGTGCCAGCAGCTCTCAAGTGTACGAGCAGTACTTC. The entire variable domain, with the rest obtained from reference TRBV11-2 and TRBJ2-7, is as follows: EAGVAQSPRYKIIEKRQSVAFWCNPISGHATLYWYQQILGQGPKLLIQFQNNGVVDDSQLPKDRFSAERLKGVDSTLKIQPAKLEDSAVYLCASSSQVYEQYFGPGTRLTVT.

The chain combines TRBV5-3 with TRBJ1-6, with TRBD1 matching over 7 bases. TRBV5-3 is given ORF status, its function remaining uncertain. The V gene end was trimmed by 8 bases and the J gene end by 9 bases; junction bases not matched to a gene: 5. The CDR3 totals 12 residues. CDR3 sequence: CAREGQFSPLHF. The DNA of the CDR3 is TGTGCCAGGGAGGGACAGTTTTCACCCCTCCACTTT.

The chain is built from TRBV7-8 and TRBJ1-2; 8 nucleotides line up with TRBD1. The germline V gene encodes CDR1 SGHVS and CDR2 FQNEAQ. The CDR3 sequence is 15 residues long. Trimming removed 5 bases from V and 7 bases from J; junction bases left unmatched: 12. CDR3 DNA sequence: TGTGCCAGCAGCCTCGACAGGGGCCTGGCTGGTGGCTACACCTTC. This sequence encodes CASSLDRGLAGGYTF.

The chain couples TRBV6-2 or TRBV6-3 to TRBJ2-1; D perhaps matches TRBD2 (7 bases). V lost 6 bases and J lost 5, with 17 bases in between. The CDR3 is 15 residues long. Looked up from germline, CDR1 is MNHEY and CDR2 is SVGEGT. The CDR3 loop is CASSLQGGENNEQFF. The CDR3, as DNA: TGTGCCAGCAGCTTACAGGGAGGGGAAAACAATGAGCAGTTCTTC.

The chain uses TRBV3-1 (or the pseudogene TRBV3-2) and TRBJ1-2, with D tentatively TRBD1 (6 bases). The CDR3 has 14 amino acids. The V end was cut by 1 base, the J end by 8 bases, with 14 bases between. Germline loops: CDR1 LGHDT, CDR2 YNNKEL (reference sequence). The CDR3 here is CASSQVGQFGGYTF. For the CDR3, the DNA is TGTGCCAGCAGCCAAGTCGGACAGTTCGGAGGCTACACCTTC.

The chain employs TRBV11-1 and TRBJ2-1; maybe TRBD2 (6 bases). V was clipped by 0 bases and J by 6 bases, with 15 bases between them. The CDR3 is 16 amino acids. Germline V CDR1 and CDR2: SGHAT, FQDESV (reference sequence). In DNA form, the CDR3 reads TGTGCCAGCAGCTTAGCGATCGCGCTAGCGATCAATGAGCAGTTCTTC. As protein: CASSLAIALAINEQFF.

The chain recombines TRBV7-9 with TRBJ1-2; 8 bases are shared with TRBD1. With V trimmed by 5 bases and J by 3 bases, 8 bases remained unmatched. Looked up from germline, CDR1 is SEHNR and CDR2 is FQNEAQ (reference sequence). CDR3 length: 15 residues. The CDR3 reads CASSQGTGVYYGYTF. The CDR3 DNA reads TGTGCCAGCAGCCAAGGGACAGGTGTATACTATGGCTACACCTTC. Full variable domain (missing parts from reference TRBV7-9 and TRBJ1-2): DTGVSQNPRHKITKRGQNVTFRCDPISEHNRLYWYRQTLGQGPEFLTYFQNEAQLEKSRLLSDRFSAERPKGSFSTLEIQRTEQGDSAMYLCASSQGTGVYYGYTFGSGTRLTVV.

V gene TRBV10-2 combines with J gene TRBJ1-6; the D is unclear. In germline, CDR1 is WSHSY, CDR2 SAAADI. This CDR3 spans 14 amino acids. Trimming stripped 2 bases from V and 7 bases from J, with 9 bases between. The CDR3 nucleotides are TGCGCCAGCAGTGAGGTCAGGTCGAATTCACCCCTCCACTTT. This codes for CASSEVRSNSPLHF.

J is TRBJ1-3 and V is TRBV28, with D unresolved. CDR1 is MDHEN, CDR2 SYDVKM, per germline. Trimming shortened V by 6 bases and J by 1 base, and 10 bases separated the two germline ends. The CDR3 is 14 amino acids. CDR3 region: CASRSGSSGNTIYF. CDR3 nucleotides: TGTGCCAGCAGGAGCGGGAGTTCTGGAAACACCATATATTTT.

The chain has TRBV4-1 and TRBJ2-5, with no clear D. Germline-derived CDR1 and CDR2 are MGHRA and YSYEKL. The CDR3 extends over 13 amino acids. V gave up 3 bases and J gave up 1 base, with 6 bases separating them. The CDR3 loop is CASSQAIQETQYF. In DNA, the CDR3 is TGCGCCAGCAGCCAGGCGATCCAAGAGACCCAGTACTTC.

The chain carries TRBV20-1 and TRBJ1-2; no firm D call. The CDR3 is made up of 13 amino acids. Trimming took 3 bases from V and 1 from J, leaving 9 bases between them. CDR1 is DFQATT and CDR2 is SNEGSKA in the germline V gene (reference sequence). The CDR3: CSASVAINYGYTF. The DNA of the CDR3 is TGCAGTGCTAGTGTCGCAATTAACTATGGCTACACCTTC.

This clone appeared once. V usage is TRBV28 and J usage is TRBJ1-2; D gene ambiguous. Germline V gives CDR1 MDHEN, CDR2 SYDVKM. V was shortened by 6 bases and J by 3 bases, with 20 bases between the two germline ends. The CDR3 has 16 residues. In DNA, the CDR3 is TGTGCCAGCAGCACAACCCTCACCTGGCGAGACTATGGCTACACCTTC. Protein sequence: CASSTTLTWRDYGYTF.

The V call is TRBV9, the J call TRBJ1-5; maybe TRBD1 (6 bases). The CDR3 contains 13 residues. Per germline, CDR1 SGDLS and CDR2 YYNGEE. V lost 0 bases and J lost 7, with 8 bases in between. The CDR3 bases are TGTGCCAGCAGCGTAGGAGGGGGACAGCCCCAGCATTTT. Encoded protein: CASSVGGGQPQHF.

The rearrangement uses TRBV5-1 and TRBJ2-7, with D possibly TRBD2 on 5 matching bases. CDR1 and CDR2 (germline): SGHRS, YFSETQ. V lost 9 bases, J lost 3 bases, and 19 bases lay in between. The CDR3 spans 14 residues. In DNA form, the CDR3 reads TGCGCCACCACGACGATGCCGGGGAACTACGAGCAGTACTTC. Translation: CATTTMPGNYEQYF. Drawing the rest from reference TRBV5-1 and TRBJ2-7, the complete variable domain is KAGVTQTPRYLIKTRGQQVTLSCSPISGHRSVSWYQQTPGQGLQFLFEYFSETQRNKGNFPGRFSGRQFSNSRSEMNVSTLELGDSALYLCATTTMPGNYEQYFGPGTRLTVT.

The chain links TRBV6-6 to TRBJ1-1; TRBD1 might be the D (5 bases). The germline V gene has CDR1 MNHNY and CDR2 SVGAGI (reference sequence). V gave up 6 bases and J gave up 4 bases, with 21 bases separating them. The CDR3 loop spans 16 amino acids. This chain's CDR3 is CASRRQGLPGSTEAFF. The DNA of the CDR3 is TGTGCCAGCAGGCGGCAGGGACTACCCGGGAGCACTGAAGCTTTCTTT.

This rearrangement joins TRBV12-3 or TRBV12-4 to TRBJ1-3; D is perhaps TRBD1 (5 bases). The CDR3 consists of 13 residues. V lost 5 bases, J lost 2 bases, and 7 bases lay in between. The DNA for the CDR3 is TGTGCCAGCAGTAGGGGAGCTGGAAACACCATATATTTT. Its translation is CASSRGAGNTIYF.

The J gene is TRBJ1-5, the V gene TRBV5-1, with TRBD1 as a possible D gene (5 bases). The CDR3 contains 15 residues. V lost 0 bases, J lost 6 bases, and 13 bases lay in between. From germline, CDR1 is SGHRS and CDR2 YFSETQ. For the CDR3, the DNA is TGCGCCAGCAGCTTGGCCGGTGGGGGGTTTCAGCCCCAGCATTTT. Translating gives CASSLAGGGFQPQHF.

The J gene is TRBJ1-2, the V gene TRBV27; 12 bases match TRBD1. The V gene end was trimmed by 5 bases and the J gene end by 5 bases; junction bases not matched to a gene: 12. Germline V gene data show CDR1 as MNHEY and CDR2 as SMNVEV (reference sequence). The CDR3 is 17 amino acids. The CDR3 bases are TGTGCCAGCAGTGAGGGGGACAGGGGGCGGGGTCGGTATGGCTACACCTTC. This codes for CASSEGDRGRGRYGYTF.